The clone carrying this T cell receptor (beta chain) was observed a single time. CDR1 and CDR2 from the germline V gene are KGHSH and LQKENI. The CDR3 is made up of 14 amino acids. The trim removed 2 bases at V and 3 bases at J, leaving 3 bases unmatched. Clones were sequenced by immunoSEQ multiplex PCR, and TCRdb holds only the in-frame ones, with some missing. The data contain some 190,000 clones, 86% of them seen just once; the ten biggest clones take up about 6%. These data belong to a study of blood T cell repertoires in COVID-19. As for the study in general: Sources were T cells, B-cell-depleted T cells, or PBMCs; the material itself was cDNA or gDNA.

Sequenced input: PBMCs or T cells enriched from blood (not recorded which). This clonotype was sampled from a man aged 40-49 years with acute COVID-19. The chain couples TRBV18 to TRBJ1-2, with 7 bases fitting TRBD1. CDR3 nucleotides: TGTGCCAGCTCACCAGGACAGGCAGACTATGGCTACACCTTC. Protein: CASSPGQADYGYTF.